Sequencing of this TCR beta chain was carried out in a study of T cell repertoires in cytomegalovirus infection. Study background: HLA-C-restricted CMV epitopes, recently identified, and well-studied HLA-B-restricted ones were used by the study. Carrying CMV and the relevant HLA type showed in public TCR beta signatures.

The V end was cut by 7 bases, the J end by 4 bases, with 16 bases between. This CDR3 spans 14 amino acids. Germline values: CDR1 SNHLY, CDR2 FYNNEI. Study-wide points: Clonotype analysis showed dominance of the ex vivo response by HLA-C-restricted CMV-specific TCR beta clonotypes. Cumulative public TCR beta family frequency identified carriers of CMV plus the relevant HLA.

This clonotype was seen only a few times. Its antigen remains unidentified. From the reads, TCRdb called clonotypes with MiXCR, one entry per CDR3 protein. This sample yields roughly 310,000 distinct CDR3 sequences, of which 25% to 30% are seen a single time; approximately 20% belongs to the top ten. This sequence was found in a human donor in good health (CMV status not recorded). Some clones in this sample may be carry-over from other donors' samples. The J gene is TRBJ2-5, the V gene TRBV2; tentatively, D is TRBD1 (7 bases). This material consisted of cultured PBMCs, taken from culture after CMV antigen stimulation. CDR3 DNA sequence: TGTGCCAGCACCAGATACAGGGGAGGAGAGACCCAGTACTTC. Protein: CASTRYRGGETQYF. The entire variable domain, with the rest obtained from reference TRBV2 and TRBJ2-5, is as follows: EPEVTQTPSHQVTQMGQEVILRCVPISNHLYFYWYRQILGQKVEFLVSFYNNEISEKSEIFDDQFSVERPDGSNFTLKIRSTKLEDSAMYFCASTRYRGGETQYFGPGTRLLVL.